The clone carrying this T cell receptor beta chain was found a few times. Antigen unknown. The sample belongs to a study of blood T cells in healthy people across ages. V lost 6 bases, J lost 0 bases, and 12 bases lay in between. Germline V lookup: CDR1 MGHDK, CDR2 SYGVNS. CDR3 size: 16 residues. With a J-beta primer mix and a sample-barcoded 5' primer, a second PCR ran about 6 to 11 cycles. In TCRdb, the 5' RACE reads were re-called with MiXCR into one record per CDR3 protein. The repertoire holds 1.2 million to 1.5 million distinct CDR3 sequences, roughly 59% seen once, with 6.7% in the top ten. The study, taken as a whole, reports: Measured against age, TCR beta diversity per million T cells decreased in a roughly linear manner. Estimates based on one million T cells were treated as lower bounds.

This chain connects TRBV25-1 to TRBJ2-6; D remains unclear. The sequence derives from a man between 18 and 29 years old in good health. The specimen sequenced was blood. The CDR3 coding sequence is TGTGCCAGCAGAATGGACGGAACCTCTGGGGCCAACGTCCTGACTTTC. Protein sequence: CASRMDGTSGANVLTF.